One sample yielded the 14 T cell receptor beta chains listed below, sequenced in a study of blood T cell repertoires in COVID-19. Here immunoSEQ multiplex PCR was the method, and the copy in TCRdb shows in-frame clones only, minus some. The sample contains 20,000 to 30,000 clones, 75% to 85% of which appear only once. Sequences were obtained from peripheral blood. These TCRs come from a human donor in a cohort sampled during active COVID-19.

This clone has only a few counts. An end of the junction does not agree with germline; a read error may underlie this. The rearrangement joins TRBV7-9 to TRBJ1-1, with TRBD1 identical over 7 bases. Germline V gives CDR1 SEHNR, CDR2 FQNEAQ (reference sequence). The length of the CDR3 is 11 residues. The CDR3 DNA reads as TGTGCCAGCAGCAATAGGGACAGCCCGATCTTT. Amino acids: CASSNRDSPIF.

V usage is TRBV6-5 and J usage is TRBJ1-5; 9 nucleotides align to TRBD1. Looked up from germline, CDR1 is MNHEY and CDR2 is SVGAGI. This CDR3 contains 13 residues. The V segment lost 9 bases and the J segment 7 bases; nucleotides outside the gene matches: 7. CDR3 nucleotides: TGTGCCAGTCAACAGGGGGCGGCCCAGCCCCAGCATTTT. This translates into CASQQGAAQPQHF.

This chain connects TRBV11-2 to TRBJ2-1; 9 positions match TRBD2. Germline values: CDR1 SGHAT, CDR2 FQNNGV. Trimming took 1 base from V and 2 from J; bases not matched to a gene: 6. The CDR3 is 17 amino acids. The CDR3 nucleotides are TGTGCCAGCAGCTTAGTCGGTACTAGCGGGCCCTACAATGAGCAGTTCTTC. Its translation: CASSLVGTSGPYNEQFF. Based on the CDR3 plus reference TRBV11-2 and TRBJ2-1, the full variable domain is EAGVAQSPRYKIIEKRQSVAFWCNPISGHATLYWYQQILGQGPKLLIQFQNNGVVDDSQLPKDRFSAERLKGVDSTLKIQPAKLEDSAVYLCASSLVGTSGPYNEQFFGPGTRLTVL.

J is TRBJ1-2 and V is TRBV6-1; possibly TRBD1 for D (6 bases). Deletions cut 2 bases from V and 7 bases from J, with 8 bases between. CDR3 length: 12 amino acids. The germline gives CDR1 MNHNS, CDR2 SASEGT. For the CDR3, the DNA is TGTGCCAGCAGTGAACTAGGGGGTGGCTACACCTTC. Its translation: CASSELGGGYTF.

This CDR3 reads CATQRRPYEQYF. CDR3 in DNA: TGTGCCACCCAGCGACGGCCCTACGAGCAGTACTTC. V and J are TRBV3-1 (or the pseudogene TRBV3-2) and TRBJ2-7; D uncertain. In germline, CDR1 is LGHDT, CDR2 YNNKEL (reference sequence). Trimming took off 10 bases at V and 2 bases at J, with 12 bases between the two ends. CDR3 size: 12 residues.

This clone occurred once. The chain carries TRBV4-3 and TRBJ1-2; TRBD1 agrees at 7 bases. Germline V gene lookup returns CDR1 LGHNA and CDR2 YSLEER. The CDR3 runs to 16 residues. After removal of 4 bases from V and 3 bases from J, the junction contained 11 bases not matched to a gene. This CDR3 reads CASSRGSLGQDYGYTF. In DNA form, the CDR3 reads TGCGCCAGCAGCCGCGGGTCCCTTGGACAGGACTATGGCTACACCTTC.

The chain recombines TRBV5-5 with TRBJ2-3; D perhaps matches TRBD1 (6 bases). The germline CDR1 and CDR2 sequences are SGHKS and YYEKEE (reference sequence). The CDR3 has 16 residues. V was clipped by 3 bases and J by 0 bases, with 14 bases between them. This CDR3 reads CASSSGQFDSTDTQYF. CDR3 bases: TGTGCCAGCAGCTCCGGACAGTTCGATAGCACAGATACGCAGTATTTT.

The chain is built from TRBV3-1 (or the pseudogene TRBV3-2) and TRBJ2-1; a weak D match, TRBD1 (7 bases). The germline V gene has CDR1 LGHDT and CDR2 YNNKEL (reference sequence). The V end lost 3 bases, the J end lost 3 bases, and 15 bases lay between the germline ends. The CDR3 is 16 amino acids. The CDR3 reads CASSQAQGRSYNEQFF. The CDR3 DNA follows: TGTGCCAGCAGCCAGGCACAGGGGAGGAGCTACAATGAGCAGTTCTTC.

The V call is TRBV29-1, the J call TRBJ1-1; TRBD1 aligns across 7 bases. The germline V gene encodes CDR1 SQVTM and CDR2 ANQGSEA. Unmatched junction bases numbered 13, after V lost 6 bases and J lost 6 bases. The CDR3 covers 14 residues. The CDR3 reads CSVARDRGESEAFF. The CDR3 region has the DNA TGCAGCGTCGCACGGGACAGAGGGGAGTCTGAAGCTTTCTTT.

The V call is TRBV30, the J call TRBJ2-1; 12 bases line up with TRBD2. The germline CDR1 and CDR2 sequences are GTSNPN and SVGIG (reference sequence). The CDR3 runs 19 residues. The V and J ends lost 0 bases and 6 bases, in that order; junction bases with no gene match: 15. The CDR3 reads CAWSVGLAGGLKSFNEQFF. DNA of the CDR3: TGTGCCTGGAGTGTAGGGCTAGCGGGAGGGCTAAAGAGTTTCAATGAGCAGTTCTTC.

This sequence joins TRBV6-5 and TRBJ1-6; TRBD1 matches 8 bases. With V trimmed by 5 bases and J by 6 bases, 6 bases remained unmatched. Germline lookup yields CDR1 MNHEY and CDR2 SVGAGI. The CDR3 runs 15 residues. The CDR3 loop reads CASSPWTGSNSPLHF. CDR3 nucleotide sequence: TGTGCCAGCAGTCCATGGACAGGGTCTAATTCACCCCTCCACTTT.

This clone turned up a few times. The chain's CDR3 is CASSFRDRGLYEQYF. DNA for the CDR3: TGTGCCAGCAGCTTCCGGGACAGGGGTCTCTACGAGCAGTACTTC. The chain uses TRBV13 and TRBJ2-7, with 10 bases fitting TRBD1. V dropped 3 bases and J dropped 3; count of bases not matched to a gene: 5. CDR1 is PRHDT and CDR2 is FYEKMQ in the germline V gene (reference sequence). CDR3 size: 15 residues.

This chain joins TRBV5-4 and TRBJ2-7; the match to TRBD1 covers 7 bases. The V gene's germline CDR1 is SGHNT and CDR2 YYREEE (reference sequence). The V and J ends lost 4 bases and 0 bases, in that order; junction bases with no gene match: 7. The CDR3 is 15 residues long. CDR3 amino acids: CASSPAYRGSYEQYF. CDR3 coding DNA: TGTGCCAGCAGCCCAGCCTACAGGGGCTCCTACGAGCAGTACTTC.

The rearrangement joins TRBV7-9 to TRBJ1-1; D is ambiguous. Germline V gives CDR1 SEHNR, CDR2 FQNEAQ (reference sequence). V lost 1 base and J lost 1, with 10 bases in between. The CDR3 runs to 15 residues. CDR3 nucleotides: TGTGCCAGCAGCTTAGTAGAGGGAACGAACACTGAAGCTTTCTTT. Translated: CASSLVEGTNTEAFF.